One T cell receptor beta chain is described in this entry. Time point noted: pretreatment peripheral blood. The investigators introduced synthetic TCR analog templates into each PCR as spikes. Clones were read by immunoSEQ multiplex PCR, and TCRdb kept only the in-frame ones, dropping some. Among about 87,000 clones listed, 89% were seen once. The data were obtained in a study of PD-L1 blockade in urothelial cancer. In the study overall: Male sex and bladder-origin urothelial cancer characterized about 85% of the roughly 30 patients. Analysis of the blood was performed 3 weeks (second dose) and 6 weeks after treatment start.

In germline, CDR1 is SNHLY, CDR2 FYNNEI. The CDR3 has 13 residues. Trimming removed 8 bases from V and 1 base from J, with 11 bases in between. The receptor was isolated from a woman older than 75 with urothelial cancer. The genes are TRBV2 and TRBJ1-1; D perhaps matches TRBD1 (6 bases). The source was PBMCs, collected around atezolizumab (anti-PD-L1) treatment. This chain's CDR3 is CASGGGENTEAFF. CDR3 sequence (DNA): TGTGCCAGCGGGGGGGGCGAGAACACTGAAGCTTTCTTT.